This entry lists 11 T cell receptor beta chains sequenced from one sample in a study of T cells in women clearing cervical HPV infection. Sequencing used immunoSEQ multiplex PCR; TCRdb keeps in-frame clones, though not all of them. The sample includes 20,000 to 25,000 clones. The specimen sequenced was blood buffy coat. The source is a woman aged 18 to 75 with a cervical HPV16 infection that either progressed to CIN3+ or cleared (not recorded which).

The CDR3 loop reads CASSETGGNQKLFF. The sequenced CDR3 bases are TGTGCCAGTAGTGAGACAGGGGGCAATCAAAAA. This chain links TRBV19 with TRBJ1-4, with 10 nucleotides matching TRBD1. The read ends 3 residues shy of where the CDR3 ends; the end is completed using the germline J gene. Germline V gene data show CDR1 as LNHDA and CDR2 as SQIVND (reference sequence). The V and J ends lost 5 bases and 9 bases, in that order; junction bases with no gene match: 6. The CDR3 spans 14 residues.

Notes on this clone: From the germline J gene comes the end of the CDR3, since the read stops 3 residues before it. This chain links TRBV30 with TRBJ1-2, with TRBD1 matching over 9 bases. The V gene's germline CDR1 is GTSNPN and CDR2 SVGIG (reference sequence). This CDR3 comprises 15 residues. Losses at the gene ends were 0 bases for V and 2 bases for J; bases not matched to a gene: 4. CDR3 loop: CAWSVRDRANYGYTF. The covered CDR3 bases are TGTGCCTGGAGTGTAAGGGACAGGGCAAACTATGGC.

As regards this clone: The read terminates 3 residues before the CDR3 end, so the remaining end is supplied by the germline J gene. The V and J genes are TRBV7-2 and TRBJ2-7; a possible D gene is TRBD2 (6 bases). CDR3 length: 14 amino acids. Germline-derived CDR1 and CDR2 are SGHTA and FQGNSA. V dropped 5 bases and J dropped 3 bases, with 14 bases sitting between them. The CDR3 bases that were read are TGTGCCAGCAGCCTCCTTGGGGGGTTCTACGAG. Amino acid sequence: CASSLLGGFYE. The CDR3 in its entirety is CASSLLGGFYEQYF.

In the case of this clone: The sequence runs out 3 residues before the end of the CDR3; the remainder is reconstructed from the germline J gene. The chain combines TRBV18 with TRBJ2-4; D perhaps matches TRBD1 (5 bases). V was pared by 1 base and J by 8 bases, with 12 bases between. Germline CDR1 and CDR2: KGHSH and LQKENI. The CDR3 runs 14 residues. The CDR3 loop is CASSPRSGMDIQYF. Incomplete CDR3 DNA: TGTGCCAGCTCACCACGGTCAGGGATGGACATT.

Comment on this clone: Read sequence stops 3 residues before the CDR3 end, and the germline J gene provides the missing end. V usage is TRBV19 and J usage is TRBJ2-2; D not certain. Germline V gives CDR1 LNHDA, CDR2 SQIVND (reference sequence). Deletions cut 6 bases from V and 6 bases from J, with 11 bases between. The CDR3 sequence is 13 residues long. The covered CDR3 bases are TGTGCCAGTAGAAAGGCAAGGCCCGGGGAG. Translation gives CASRKARPGE. The CDR3 in full is CASRKARPGELFF. The full variable domain, in which reference TRBV19 and TRBJ2-2 provide the parts outside the CDR3, is DGGITQSPKYLFRKEGQNVTLSCEQNLNHDAMYWYRQDPGQGLRLIYYSQIVNDFQKGDIAEGYSVSREKKESFPLTVTSAQKNPTAFYLCASRKARPGELFFGEGSRLTVL.

With regard to this clone: The read falls 3 residues short of the CDR3 end, and the missing part is taken from the germline J gene. The rearrangement joins TRBV2 to TRBJ2-3, with D possibly TRBD1 on 6 matching bases. The germline V gene has CDR1 SNHLY and CDR2 FYNNEI. CDR3 length: 14 residues. CDR3 region: CASSFLGQQETQYF. CDR3 DNA (partial): TGTGCCAGCAGCTTTTTAGGACAGCAAGAGACG.

For this clone: Read data end 3 residues before the CDR3 end; the end is taken from the germline J gene. This rearrangement joins TRBV19 to TRBJ2-7; 9 bases are shared with TRBD1. J was trimmed by 5 bases and V by 3 bases; bases with no gene match: 5. Germline CDR1 reads LNHDA; CDR2 reads SQIVND (reference sequence). CDR3 size: 14 residues. The CDR3 sequence: CASSISGTGNEQYF. The covered CDR3 bases are TGTGCCAGTAGTATCTCCGGGACAGGGAACGAG.

Worth noting for this clone: The read finishes 3 residues shy of the CDR3 end, and the germline J gene is used to complete it. J is TRBJ2-1 and V is TRBV7-6; TRBD2 matches 13 bases. CDR1 is SGHVS and CDR2 is FNYEAQ in the germline V gene. The CDR3 runs 14 residues. Trimming removed 7 bases from V and 5 bases from J; junction bases left unmatched: 2. The CDR3 bases that were read are TGTGCCAGCAACGGACTAGCGGGGGACAATGAG. Translation gives CASNGLAGDNE. The whole CDR3 is CASNGLAGDNEQFF.

A word on this clone: The read stops 3 residues short of the end of the CDR3; the missing end is completed from the germline J gene. The chain joins TRBV11-1 to TRBJ2-2; D gene ambiguous. The length of the CDR3 is 13 residues. The V end was cut by 2 bases, the J end by 4 bases, with 5 bases between. CDR1 SGHAT and CDR2 FQDESV come from the germline V gene (reference sequence). CDR3 sequence reads: CASSLRGTGELFF. The covered CDR3 bases are TGTGCCAGCAGCTTACGCGGCACCGGGGAG.

To note about this clone: The CDR3 end lies 3 residues beyond the end of the read and is filled in from the germline J gene. V gene TRBV11-2 combines with J gene TRBJ1-1; 7 nucleotides align to TRBD1. Germline CDR1 is SGHAT and CDR2 is FQNNGV. V shed 4 bases and J 3 bases; nucleotides not matched to a gene: 2. CDR3 length: 13 residues. The CDR3 DNA, read in part, is TGTGCCAGCAGCTACAGGGGATACACTGAA. It yields the protein CASSYRGYTE. The full CDR3 sequence reads CASSYRGYTEAFF.

This clone registers large by frequency. Read sequence stops 3 residues before the CDR3 end, and the germline J gene provides the missing end. Other DNA sequences in this specimen translate into the identical CDR3. J is TRBJ2-2 and V is TRBV2, with D hard to call. This CDR3 has 15 amino acids. Germline CDR1 SNHLY, CDR2 FYNNEI. Trimming removed 2 bases from V and 0 bases from J, with 7 bases in between. CDR3 residues: CASSETGPNTGELFF. The CDR3 DNA, read in part, is TGTGCCAGCAGTGAAACGGGTCCGAACACCGGGGAG.